The clone carrying this T cell receptor (beta chain) was seen only a few times. One entry per CDR3 protein results from TCRdb running MiXCR on the 5' RACE reads. Among approximately 670,000 distinct CDR3 sequences, 6% to 6.5% were seen once, and the ten largest hold approximately 2%. These data are taken from a study of identical twins. Trimming took off 7 bases at V and 5 bases at J, with 12 bases between the two ends. CDR1 and CDR2 from the germline V gene are SEHNR and FQNEAQ (reference sequence). The CDR3 spans 13 residues. The receptor was isolated from a man in his late teens or twenties in good health. Source material: naive T cells sorted from blood. The chain joins TRBV7-9 to TRBJ2-1; D call uncertain. The CDR3 protein is CASIISSNNEQFF. CDR3 coding DNA: TGTGCCAGCATCATTAGCAGCAACAATGAGCAGTTCTTC.